This TCR beta chain was documented in a study of blood T cells in healthy people across ages. Whole-study results and caveats: The study found more naive CD4+ cells and higher diversity in long-lived than aged donors. Higher naive T cell percentage went strongly together with higher TCR beta diversity. Diversity figures based on one million T cells were deemed too low.

This clonotype was picked up a small number of times. Its specificity is not known. A J-beta primer mix and a sample-barcoded 5' primer were used in a second PCR of roughly 7 to 12 cycles. A tag from a template-switch adaptor with 12 random nucleotides marked each cDNA molecule. Using its own MiXCR run on the 5' RACE reads, TCRdb lists one record per CDR3 protein. The sample carries hundreds of thousands of distinct CDR3 sequences, roughly 30% recorded once. The CDR3 contains 13 residues. CDR1 is SGHAT, CDR2 FQNNGV, per germline. V shed 5 bases and J shed 11 bases, with 18 bases lying between them. Sequencing was performed on blood. V usage is TRBV11-2 and J usage is TRBJ2-5; TRBD2 is a possible D gene (6 bases). The TCR was taken from a woman of 80 years or more in good health. Here the CDR3 reads CASSLGGSAGQYF. CDR3 in DNA: TGTGCCAGCAGCCTTGGAGGGTCGGCAGGGCAGTACTTC.